These T cell receptor beta chains were read from a single sample in a study of blood T cell repertoires in COVID-19. Sequencing was performed with immunoSEQ multiplex PCR; in TCRdb, only in-frame clones are kept and a portion is missing. The sample has approximately 90,000 clones; over 80% are singletons. Sequencing used peripheral blood. The receptors were sampled from a woman of 80 years or more with active or convalescent COVID-19. The CDR3 runs from the conserved cysteine through the conserved F or W.

j_call v_call cdr3_aa
TRBJ1-3 TRBV6-5 CASSYVGGVENTIYF
TRBJ1-2 TRBV5-6 CASSSQAHYGYTF
TRBJ2-7 TRBV9 CASSPRTGKYEQYF
TRBJ2-1 TRBV7-9 CASSAGTPNNEQFF
TRBJ2-7 TRBV5-1 CASSPDRTGHEQYF
TRBJ2-1 TRBV29-1 CSVDPLRTDPWSSYNEQFF
TRBJ2-5 TRBV2 CASLIAGQETQYF
TRBJ2-6 TRBV6-6 CASSYSSGSGANVLTF
TRBJ2-1 TRBV5-1 CASSLAASPNEQFF
TRBJ2-5 TRBV7-2 CASSLGVLPSQETQYF
TRBJ1-5 TRBV6-6 CASTGQADQPQHF
TRBJ1-1 TRBV5-5 CASSPSPGRGNTEAFF
TRBJ1-2 TRBV15 CATSRDTVNYGYTF
TRBJ1-1 TRBV9 CASSAQDRLNTEAFF
TRBJ2-5 TRBV6-2/TRBV6-3 CASSYQGRETQYF
TRBJ1-4 TRBV16 CASSLRTGEEEKLFF
TRBJ1-5 TRBV5-5 CASSLVAGNQPQHF
TRBJ1-6 TRBV27 CASSLLGSPLHF
TRBJ1-5 TRBV19 CASRREPNQPQHF
TRBJ1-2 TRBV10-2 CASLRDRGLAGYTF
TRBJ1-5 TRBV20-1 CSARELEAQHF
TRBJ2-1 TRBV20-1 CSASDWTGSSYNEQFF
TRBJ2-5 TRBV6-2/TRBV6-3 CASSYFQQETQYF
TRBJ2-7 TRBV2 CATRPGSSYEQYF
TRBJ1-2 TRBV2 CASSEVRQQNGYTF
TRBJ1-6 TRBV18 CASSPDRVEGSPLHF
TRBJ1-2 TRBV19 CASSILGGFGYTF
TRBJ2-2 TRBV2 CASMDGARRSTGELFF
TRBJ2-6 TRBV21-1 CASSKVGGIAIWANVLTF
TRBJ2-1 TRBV24-1 CATSAPSGRALNEQFF
TRBJ2-1 TRBV29-1 CSVERARTSGGEQFF
TRBJ2-5 TRBV6-1 CASSEAPMLETQYF
TRBJ2-3 TRBV9 CASSPQRADTQYF
TRBJ2-7 TRBV28 CASSLISGVDGQYF
TRBJ1-5 TRBV19 CASNTGDDRQPQHF
TRBJ2-1 TRBV4-3 CASSLIGTGAYNEQFF
TRBJ2-3 TRBV5-1 CASSLYSGISTDTQYF
TRBJ2-2 TRBV9 CASSPQGGTGELFF
TRBJ2-5 TRBV5-4 CASTDQETQYF
TRBJ1-2 TRBV7-3 CASSLTPGLNYGYTF
TRBJ2-6 TRBV18 CASSRVGSSGANVLTF
TRBJ1-2 TRBV5-4 CASSLQGAGGYTF
TRBJ2-4 TRBV5-1 CASSLVLAGENIQYF
TRBJ2-1 TRBV20-1 CSASGIIEQFF
TRBJ1-5 TRBV12-3/TRBV12-4 CASSLTGDQPQHF
TRBJ1-2 TRBV25-1 CASSGVRSTYTF
TRBJ1-2 TRBV28 CASTGQGYGYTF
TRBJ1-5 TRBV28 CASSLRSNQPQHF
TRBJ2-7 TRBV3-1/TRBV3-2 CASSQEFVGVLNEQYF
TRBJ2-7 TRBV23-1 CASSHPTEYSYEQYF
TRBJ1-3 TRBV10-3 CAISVGLSGAGNTIYF
TRBJ2-1 TRBV7-2 CASSSQAGDPPNEQFF
TRBJ1-1 TRBV6-2/TRBV6-3 CASSYSRRGRKNTEAFF